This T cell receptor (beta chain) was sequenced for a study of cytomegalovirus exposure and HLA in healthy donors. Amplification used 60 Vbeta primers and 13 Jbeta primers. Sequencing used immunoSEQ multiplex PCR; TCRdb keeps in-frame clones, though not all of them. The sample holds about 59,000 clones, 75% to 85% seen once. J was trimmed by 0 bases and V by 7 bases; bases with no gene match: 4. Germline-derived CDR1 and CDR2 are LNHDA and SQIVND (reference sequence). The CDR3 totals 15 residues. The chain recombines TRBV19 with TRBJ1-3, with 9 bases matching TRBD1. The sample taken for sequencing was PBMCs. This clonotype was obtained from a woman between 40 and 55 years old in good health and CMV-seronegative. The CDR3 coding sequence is TGTGCCAGTACACAGGGGGCTTTCTCTGGAAACACCATATATTTT. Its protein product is CASTQGAFSGNTIYF. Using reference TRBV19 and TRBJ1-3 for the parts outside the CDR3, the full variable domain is DGGITQSPKYLFRKEGQNVTLSCEQNLNHDAMYWYRQDPGQGLRLIYYSQIVNDFQKGDIAEGYSVSREKKESFPLTVTSAQKNPTAFYLCASTQGAFSGNTIYFGEGSWLTVV.